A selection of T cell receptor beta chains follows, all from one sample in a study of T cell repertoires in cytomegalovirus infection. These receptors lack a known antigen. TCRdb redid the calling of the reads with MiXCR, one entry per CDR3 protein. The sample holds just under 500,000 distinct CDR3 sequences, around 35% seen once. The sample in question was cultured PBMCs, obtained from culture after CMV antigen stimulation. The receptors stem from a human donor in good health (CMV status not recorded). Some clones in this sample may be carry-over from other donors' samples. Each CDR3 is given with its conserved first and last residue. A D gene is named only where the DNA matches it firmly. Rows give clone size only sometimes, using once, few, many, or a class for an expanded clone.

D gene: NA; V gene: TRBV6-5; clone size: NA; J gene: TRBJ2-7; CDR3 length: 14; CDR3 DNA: TGTGCCAGCAGTATGACGGACCCGGGGAGTGAGCAGTACTTC; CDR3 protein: CASSMTDPGSEQYF
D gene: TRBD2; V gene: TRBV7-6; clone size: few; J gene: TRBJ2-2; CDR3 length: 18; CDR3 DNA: TGTGCCAGCAGCTCAACGGGTAGCGGGAGTTTTAACACCGGGGAGCTGTTTTTT; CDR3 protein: CASSSTGSGSFNTGELFF
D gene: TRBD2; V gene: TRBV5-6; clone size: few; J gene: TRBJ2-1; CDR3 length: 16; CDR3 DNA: TGTGCCAGCAGCTTGGTGGCAGCGGGAGGGTACAATGAGCAGTTCTTC; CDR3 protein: CASSLVAAGGYNEQFF
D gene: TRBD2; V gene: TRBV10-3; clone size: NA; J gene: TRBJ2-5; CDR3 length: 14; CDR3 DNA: TGTGCCATCCGAACCGGGACTAGCGTTGAGACCCAGTACTTC; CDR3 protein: CAIRTGTSVETQYF
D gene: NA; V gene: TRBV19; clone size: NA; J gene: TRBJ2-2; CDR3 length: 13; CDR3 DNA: TGTGCCAGTAGTACAGGGTGGACCGGGGAGCTGTTTTTT; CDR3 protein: CASSTGWTGELFF
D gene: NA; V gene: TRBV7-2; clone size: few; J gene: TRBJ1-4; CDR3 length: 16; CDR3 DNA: TGTGCCAGCAGCTCTAGCGCCGGGGGCGGCGGTGAAAAACTGTTTTTT; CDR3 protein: CASSSSAGGGGEKLFF
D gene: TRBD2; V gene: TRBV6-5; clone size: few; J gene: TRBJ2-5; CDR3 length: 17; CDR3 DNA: TGTGCCAGCAGTTACTTAGGTAGCGGGAGGGCCGGAGAGACCCAGTACTTC; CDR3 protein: CASSYLGSGRAGETQYF
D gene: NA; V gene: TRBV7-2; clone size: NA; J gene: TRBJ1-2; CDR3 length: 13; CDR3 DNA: TGTGCCAGCAGCTTAGTGATAGACTATGGCTACACCTTC; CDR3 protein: CASSLVIDYGYTF
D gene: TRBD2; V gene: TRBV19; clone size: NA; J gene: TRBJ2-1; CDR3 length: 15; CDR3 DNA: TGTGCCAGTAGCATGGGGGGGAACTCCTACAATGAGCAGTTCTTC; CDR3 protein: CASSMGGNSYNEQFF
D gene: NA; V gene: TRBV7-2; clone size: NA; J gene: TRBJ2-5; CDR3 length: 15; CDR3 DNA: TGTGCCAGCAGCCAATCTCCGGGGGCGCAAGAGACCCAGTACTTC; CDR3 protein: CASSQSPGAQETQYF
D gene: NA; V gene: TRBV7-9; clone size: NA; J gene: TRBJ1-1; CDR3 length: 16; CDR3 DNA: TGTGCCAGCAGCTTGGGGCCGGGAGCTCTGAACACTGAAGCTTTCTTT; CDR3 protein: CASSLGPGALNTEAFF
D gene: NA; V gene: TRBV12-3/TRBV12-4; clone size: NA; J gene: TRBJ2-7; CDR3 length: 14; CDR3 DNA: TGTGCCAGCAGTTTTCGCGCCCCCGCCTACGAGCAGTACTTC; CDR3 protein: CASSFRAPAYEQYF